This T cell receptor beta chain is drawn from a study of blood T cell repertoires in COVID-19. In the study overall: Both acute and convalescent COVID-19 samples were obtained from the United States, Italy and Spain. The cDNA or gDNA used as material had been derived from T cells, B-cell-depleted T cells, or PBMCs.

Original handling: Researchers report that nucleated cell counts were estimated from reference gene primer amplification. The assay was immunoSEQ multiplex PCR, and TCRdb's table has in-frame clones only and misses some. V and J calls and clone size are as listed in that table; D and trimming were resolved from the DNA. The table lists 72,000 or so clones, about 89% of them singletons, with 10% to 15% in the top ten. Germline V gives CDR1 SGHRS, CDR2 YFSETQ. Unmatched junction bases numbered 7, after V lost 4 bases and J lost 0 bases. CDR3 size: 17 residues. This rearrangement joins TRBV5-1 to TRBJ1-6; TRBD1 matches 7 bases. This receptor was obtained from a woman aged 55-70 years with acute or convalescent COVID-19. Material for sequencing was peripheral blood. The CDR3 loop is CASSPGQVSSYNSPLHF. DNA for the CDR3: TGCGCCAGCAGCCCCGGACAGGTCAGCTCCTATAATTCACCCCTCCACTTT. The full variable domain, with the rest looked up from reference TRBV5-1 and TRBJ1-6, is KAGVTQTPRYLIKTRGQQVTLSCSPISGHRSVSWYQQTPGQGLQFLFEYFSETQRNKGNFPGRFSGRQFSNSRSEMNVSTLELGDSALYLCASSPGQVSSYNSPLHFGNGTRLTVT.